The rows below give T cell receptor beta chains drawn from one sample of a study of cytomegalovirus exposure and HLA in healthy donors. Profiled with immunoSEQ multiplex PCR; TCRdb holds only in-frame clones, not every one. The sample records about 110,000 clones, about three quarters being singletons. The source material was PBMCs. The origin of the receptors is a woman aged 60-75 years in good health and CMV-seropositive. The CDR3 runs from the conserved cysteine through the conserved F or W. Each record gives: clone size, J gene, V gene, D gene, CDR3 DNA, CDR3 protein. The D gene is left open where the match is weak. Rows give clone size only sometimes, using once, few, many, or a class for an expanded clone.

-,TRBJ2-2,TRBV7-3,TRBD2,TGTGCCAGCAGCTCGGGACTAGCAACCGGGGAGCTGTTTTTT,CASSSGLATGELFF
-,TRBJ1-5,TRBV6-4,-,TGTGCCAGCAGCGCAGGGGTTGGTCAGCCCCAGCATTTT,CASSAGVGQPQHF
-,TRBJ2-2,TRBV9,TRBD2,TGTGCCAGCAGCCGAACAGCGGGAGGGCCCACCGGGGAGCTGTTTTTT,CASSRTAGGPTGELFF
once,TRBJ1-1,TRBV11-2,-,TGTGCCAGCAGCTTAAACACGAACACTGAAGCTTTCTTT,CASSLNTNTEAFF
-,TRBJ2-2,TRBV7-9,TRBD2,TGTGCCAGCAGCTTAGGCGTGGGACTAGCGGAAATAAACACCGGGGAGCTGTTTTTT,CASSLGVGLAEINTGELFF
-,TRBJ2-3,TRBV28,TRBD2,TGTGCCAGCAGTTTATTTTCGTGGGAGGGAAGCACAGATACGCAGTATTTT,CASSLFSWEGSTDTQYF
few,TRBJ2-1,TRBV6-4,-,TGTGCCAGCAGTGGCCCCCCTAGCTTTGAGCAGTTCTTC,CASSGPPSFEQFF
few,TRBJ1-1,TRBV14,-,TGTGCCAGCAGCCAAGTGGGGGGATTGGTGAACACTGAAGCTTTCTTT,CASSQVGGLVNTEAFF
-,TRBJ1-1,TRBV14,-,TGTGCCAGCAGCCCTACAGGGTTGGGCACTGAAGCTTTCTTT,CASSPTGLGTEAFF
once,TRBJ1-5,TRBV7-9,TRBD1,TGTGCCAGCAGCCCCGGTCCACAGGGGGTCAATCAGCCCCAGCATTTT,CASSPGPQGVNQPQHF
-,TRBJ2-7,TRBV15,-,TGTGCCACTCCAGAGCGGAGGCCCGGCCCCTACGAGCAGTACTTC,CATPERRPGPYEQYF
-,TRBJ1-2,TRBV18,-,TGTGCCAGCTCACCTGGGCTGATTGGCTACACCTTC,CASSPGLIGYTF
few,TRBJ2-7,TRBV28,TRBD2,TGTGCCAGCAGTTCCCGGACTAGCGGACTGTACTTC,CASSSRTSGLYF
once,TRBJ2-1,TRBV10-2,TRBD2,TGCGCCAGCAGAAGCACTAGCGGGAGAAGAGGGCGGCCCGAGAACAATGAGCAGTTCTTC,CASRSTSGRRGRPENNEQFF
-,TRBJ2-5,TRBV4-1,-,TGCGCCAGCAGCCAAGTCAGTAAGGAGACCCAGTACTTC,CASSQVSKETQYF
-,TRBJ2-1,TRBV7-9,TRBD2,TGTGCCAGTGTCAAATTCATGGGGGGGGTGGGCAATGAGCAGTTCTTC,CASVKFMGGVGNEQFF
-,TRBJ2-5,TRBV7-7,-,TGTGCCAGCAGTGCCCTACTGGGCACAGAGACCCAGTACTTC,CASSALLGTETQYF
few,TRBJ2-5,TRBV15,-,TGTGCCACCAGCAGATGGAGCCAAGAGACCCAGTACTTC,CATSRWSQETQYF
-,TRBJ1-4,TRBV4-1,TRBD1,TGCGCCAGCAGCCACCCCCCCTCCACAGGGGCAAAACTGTTTTTT,CASSHPPSTGAKLFF
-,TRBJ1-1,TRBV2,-,TGTGCCAGCAGAGACACAGGGTTTCACACTGAAGCTTTCTTT,CASRDTGFHTEAFF
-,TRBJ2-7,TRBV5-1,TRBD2,TGCGCCAGCAGGGCGGGACTAGTTACTTCCGAGCAGTACTTC,CASRAGLVTSEQYF
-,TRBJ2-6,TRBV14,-,TGTGCCAGCAACCACCTGAGCTCTGGGGCCAACGTCCTGACTTTC,CASNHLSSGANVLTF
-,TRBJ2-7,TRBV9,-,TGTGCCAGCAGCGTAGAAGCGGGCATAAACTCCCACGAGCAGTACTTC,CASSVEAGINSHEQYF
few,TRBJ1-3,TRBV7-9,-,TGTGCCAGCAGCTTATTGAGTGGTGGAAACACCATATATTTT,CASSLLSGGNTIYF
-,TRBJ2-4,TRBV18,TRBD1,TGTGCCAGCTCACTGCCAGGGGACAGGGCGTACATTCAGTACTTC,CASSLPGDRAYIQYF
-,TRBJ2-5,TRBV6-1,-,TGTGCCAGCAGTGAGGGGCAGAAAGGGACCCAGTACTTC,CASSEGQKGTQYF
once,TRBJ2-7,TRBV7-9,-,TGTGCCAGCAGCTTAGGGGCTTACGAGCAGTACTTC,CASSLGAYEQYF
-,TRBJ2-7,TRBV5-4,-,TGTGCCAGCAGCGCCGGGGGAGTTGGCTACGAGCAGTACTTC,CASSAGGVGYEQYF
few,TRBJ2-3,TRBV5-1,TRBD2,TGCGCCAGCAGCTTGTGGGGGACTAAGGATACGCAGTATTTT,CASSLWGTKDTQYF
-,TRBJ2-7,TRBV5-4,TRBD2,TGTGCCAGCAGCGACCGGACTAGCGGGAGCGGCTCCTACGAGCAGTACTTC,CASSDRTSGSGSYEQYF
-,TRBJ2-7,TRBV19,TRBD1,TGTGCCAGTAGTAACCGACAGGGATACGAGCAGTACTTC,CASSNRQGYEQYF
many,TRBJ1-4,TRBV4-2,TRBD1,TGTGCCAGCAGCCAAACGGGGACAGGGGCAACTAATGAAAAACTGTTTTTT,CASSQTGTGATNEKLFF
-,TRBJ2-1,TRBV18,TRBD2,TGTGCCAGCTCTAGGACTAGCGGGCGATACAATGAGCAGTTCTTC,CASSRTSGRYNEQFF
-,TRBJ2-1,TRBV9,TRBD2,TGTGCCAGCAGCGCTAGCGGGACGGCCTACAATGAGCAGTTCTTC,CASSASGTAYNEQFF
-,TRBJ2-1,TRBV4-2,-,TGTGCCAGCAGCCAAGATCACAGGGACCCCAATGAGCAGTTCTTC,CASSQDHRDPNEQFF
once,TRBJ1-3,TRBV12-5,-,TGTGCTAGTGGTTTGGCCCTAAACACCATATATTTT,CASGLALNTIYF
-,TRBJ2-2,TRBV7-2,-,TGTGCCAGCAGCTTAGAGGGACAACGAAACACCGGGGAGCTGTTTTTT,CASSLEGQRNTGELFF
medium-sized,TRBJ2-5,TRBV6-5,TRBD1,TGTGCCAGCAACCGACAGGGGGAGACCCAGTACTTC,CASNRQGETQYF
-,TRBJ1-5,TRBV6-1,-,TGTGCCAGCAGTGAATTGGGGGCAAGCAATCAGCCCCAGCATTTT,CASSELGASNQPQHF
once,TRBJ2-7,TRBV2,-,TGTGCCAGCAGTGGTATACAGGGCCTGGGCGAGCAGTACTTC,CASSGIQGLGEQYF
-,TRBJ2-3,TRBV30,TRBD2,TGTGCCTGGAAAGTAGCGGGAGGGCTCTTGCCGCAGTATTTT,CAWKVAGGLLPQYF
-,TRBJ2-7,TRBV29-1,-,TGCAGCGTTGAAGATAGGCAGGACTCCACCTCCTACGAGCAGTACTTC,CSVEDRQDSTSYEQYF
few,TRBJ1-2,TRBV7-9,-,TGTGCCAGCAGCGCCGCCGACAGGCCCCACCTAGGCTACACCTTC,CASSAADRPHLGYTF
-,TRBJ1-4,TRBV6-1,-,TGTGCCAGCACCTCAAGGAGGACTAATGAAAAACTGTTTTTT,CASTSRRTNEKLFF
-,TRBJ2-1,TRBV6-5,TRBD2,TGTGCCAGCAGTACGACTAGCGGGTACAATGAGCAGTTCTTC,CASSTTSGYNEQFF
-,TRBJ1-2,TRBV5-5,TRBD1,TGTGCCAGCAGTAAGAATGACAGGGACTATGGCTACACCTTC,CASSKNDRDYGYTF
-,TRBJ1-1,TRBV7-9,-,TGTGCCAGCAGCTTAGTAGCCATCGGCACTGAAGCTTTCTTT,CASSLVAIGTEAFF
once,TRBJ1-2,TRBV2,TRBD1,TGTGCCAGCGGAGGCCCCCGGATCGACCTGGGACAGAACTATGGCTACACCTTC,CASGGPRIDLGQNYGYTF
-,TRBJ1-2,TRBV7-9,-,TGTGCCAGCTGGCGCCTAGGGGGAACTAACTATGGCTACACCTTC,CASWRLGGTNYGYTF
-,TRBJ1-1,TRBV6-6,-,TGTGCCAGCAGTTACTCCGGTCTGAACACTGAAGCTTTCTTT,CASSYSGLNTEAFF
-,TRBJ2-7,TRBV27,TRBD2,TGTGCCAGCAGTTTCCGCAACGGACTAGCGGGAATCTACGAGCAGTACTTC,CASSFRNGLAGIYEQYF
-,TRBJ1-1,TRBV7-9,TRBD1,TGTGCCAGCAGCCCCCGACAGGGCATCAAGGCGAACACTGAAGCTTTCTTT,CASSPRQGIKANTEAFF
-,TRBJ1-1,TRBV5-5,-,TGTGCCAGCAGCTCGGGAGGGTACACTGAAGCTTTCTTT,CASSSGGYTEAFF
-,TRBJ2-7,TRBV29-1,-,TGCAGCGTTGTCACCGGGACCTACGAGCAGTACTTC,CSVVTGTYEQYF
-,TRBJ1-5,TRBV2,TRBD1,TGTGCCAGCAAGCAGGGGGTGGGTCAGCCCCAGCATTTT,CASKQGVGQPQHF
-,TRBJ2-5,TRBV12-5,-,TGTGCTAGTGGCCCTAATCTGGAGACCCAGTACTTC,CASGPNLETQYF
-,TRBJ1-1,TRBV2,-,TGTGCCAGCAGTGTAATTCGAGGGGGTGTGGGCACTGAAGCTTTCTTT,CASSVIRGGVGTEAFF
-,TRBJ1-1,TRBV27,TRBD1,TGTGCCAGCCAACCGAAGGGGGCGGACACTGAAGCTTTCTTT,CASQPKGADTEAFF
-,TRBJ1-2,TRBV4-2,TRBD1,TGTGCCAGCAGCCAACGGGACAGGGGGCCCTTAAACTATGGCTACACCTTC,CASSQRDRGPLNYGYTF
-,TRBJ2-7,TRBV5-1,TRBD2,TGCGCCAGCAGCTTGGATCCTTGGGGGAGCGGGAGGACTTACGAGCAGTACTTC,CASSLDPWGSGRTYEQYF